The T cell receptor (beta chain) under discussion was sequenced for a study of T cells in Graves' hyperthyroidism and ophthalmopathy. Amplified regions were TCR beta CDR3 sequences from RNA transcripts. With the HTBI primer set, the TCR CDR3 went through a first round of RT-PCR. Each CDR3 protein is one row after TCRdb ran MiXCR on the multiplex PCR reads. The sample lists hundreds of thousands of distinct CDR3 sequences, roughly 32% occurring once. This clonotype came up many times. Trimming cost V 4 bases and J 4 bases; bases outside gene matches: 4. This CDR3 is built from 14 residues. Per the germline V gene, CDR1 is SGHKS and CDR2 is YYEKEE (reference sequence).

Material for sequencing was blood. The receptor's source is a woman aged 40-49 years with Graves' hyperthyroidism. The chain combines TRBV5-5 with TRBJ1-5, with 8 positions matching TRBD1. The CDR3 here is CASSDGQGNQPQHF. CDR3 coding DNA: TGTGCCAGCAGCGACGGACAGGGTAATCAGCCCCAGCATTTT.